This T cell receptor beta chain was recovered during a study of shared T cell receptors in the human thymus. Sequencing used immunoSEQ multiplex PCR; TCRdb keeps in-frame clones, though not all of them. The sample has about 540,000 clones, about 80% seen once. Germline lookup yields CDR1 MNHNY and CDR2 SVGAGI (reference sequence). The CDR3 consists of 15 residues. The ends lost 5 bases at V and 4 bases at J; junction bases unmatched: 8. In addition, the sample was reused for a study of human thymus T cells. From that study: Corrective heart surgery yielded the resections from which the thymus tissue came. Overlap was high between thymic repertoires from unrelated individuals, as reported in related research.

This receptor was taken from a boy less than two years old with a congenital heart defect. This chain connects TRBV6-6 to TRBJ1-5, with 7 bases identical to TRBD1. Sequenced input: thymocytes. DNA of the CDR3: TGTGCCAGCAGTACCGGGACAGCCAAGAATCAGCCCCAGCATTTT. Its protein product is CASSTGTAKNQPQHF.